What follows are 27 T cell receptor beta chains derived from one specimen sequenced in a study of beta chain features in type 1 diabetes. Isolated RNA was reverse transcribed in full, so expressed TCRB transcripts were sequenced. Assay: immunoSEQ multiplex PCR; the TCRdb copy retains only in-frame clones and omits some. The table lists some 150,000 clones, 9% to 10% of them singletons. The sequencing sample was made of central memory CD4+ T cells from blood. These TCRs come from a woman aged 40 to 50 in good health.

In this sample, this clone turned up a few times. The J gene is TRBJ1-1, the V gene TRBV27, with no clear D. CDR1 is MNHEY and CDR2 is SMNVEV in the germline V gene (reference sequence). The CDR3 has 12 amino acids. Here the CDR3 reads CARRRDVGWAFF. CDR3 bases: TGTGCTAGGCGGCGCGACGTTGGGTGGGCTTTCTTT.

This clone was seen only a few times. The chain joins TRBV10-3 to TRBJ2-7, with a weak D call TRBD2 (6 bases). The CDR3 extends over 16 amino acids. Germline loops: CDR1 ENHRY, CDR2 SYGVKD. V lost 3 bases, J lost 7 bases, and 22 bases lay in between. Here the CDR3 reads CAISDSRTGGSGEQYF. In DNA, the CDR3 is TGTGCCATCAGTGATAGTCGGACCGGGGGTTCGGGGGAGCAGTACTTC.

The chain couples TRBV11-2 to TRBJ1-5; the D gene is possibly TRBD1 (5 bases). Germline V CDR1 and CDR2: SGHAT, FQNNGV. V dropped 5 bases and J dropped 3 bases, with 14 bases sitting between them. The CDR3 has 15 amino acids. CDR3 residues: CASSLSQGLNQPQHF. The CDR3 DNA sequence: TGTGCCAGCAGCCTATCCCAGGGTCTCAATCAGCCCCAGCATTTT.

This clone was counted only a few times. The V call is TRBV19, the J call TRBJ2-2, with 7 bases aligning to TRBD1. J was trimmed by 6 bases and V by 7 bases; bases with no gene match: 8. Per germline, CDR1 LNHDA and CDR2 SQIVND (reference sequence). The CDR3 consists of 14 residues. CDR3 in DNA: TGTGCCAGTATCCCACAGGGGTTTCCCGGGGAGCTGTTTTTT. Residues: CASIPQGFPGELFF.

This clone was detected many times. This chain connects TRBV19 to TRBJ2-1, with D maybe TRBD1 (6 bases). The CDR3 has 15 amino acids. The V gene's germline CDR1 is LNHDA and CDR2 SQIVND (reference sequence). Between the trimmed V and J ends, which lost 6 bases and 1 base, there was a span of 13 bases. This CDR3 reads CASSVWGQSYNEQFF. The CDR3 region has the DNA TGTGCCAGTAGCGTCTGGGGGCAGTCCTACAATGAGCAGTTCTTC.

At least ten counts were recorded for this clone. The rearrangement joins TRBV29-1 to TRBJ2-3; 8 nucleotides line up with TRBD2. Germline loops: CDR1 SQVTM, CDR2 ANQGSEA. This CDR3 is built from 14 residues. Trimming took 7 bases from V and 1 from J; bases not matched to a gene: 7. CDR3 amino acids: CSAFVRGGTDTQYF. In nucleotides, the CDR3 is TGCAGCGCCTTTGTGCGGGGGGGCACAGATACGCAGTATTTT.

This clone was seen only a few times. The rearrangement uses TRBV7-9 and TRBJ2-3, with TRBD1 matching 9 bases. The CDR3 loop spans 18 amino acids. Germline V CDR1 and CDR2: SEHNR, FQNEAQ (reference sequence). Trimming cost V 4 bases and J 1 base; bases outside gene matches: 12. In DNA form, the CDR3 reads TGTGCCAGCAGCTGGTCCCCGACCGGGACAGGGCGCACAGATACGCAGTATTTT. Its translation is CASSWSPTGTGRTDTQYF. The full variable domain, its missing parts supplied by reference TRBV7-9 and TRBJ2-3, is DTGVSQNPRHKITKRGQNVTFRCDPISEHNRLYWYRQTLGQGPEFLTYFQNEAQLEKSRLLSDRFSAERPKGSFSTLEIQRTEQGDSAMYLCASSWSPTGTGRTDTQYFGPGTRLTVL.

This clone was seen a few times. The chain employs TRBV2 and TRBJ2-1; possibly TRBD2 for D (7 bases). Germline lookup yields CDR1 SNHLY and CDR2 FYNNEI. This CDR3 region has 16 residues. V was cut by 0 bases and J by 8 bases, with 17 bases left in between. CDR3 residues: CASSEAGGGARDEQFF. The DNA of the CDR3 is TGTGCCAGCAGTGAAGCGGGTGGGGGGGCCAGAGATGAGCAGTTCTTC.

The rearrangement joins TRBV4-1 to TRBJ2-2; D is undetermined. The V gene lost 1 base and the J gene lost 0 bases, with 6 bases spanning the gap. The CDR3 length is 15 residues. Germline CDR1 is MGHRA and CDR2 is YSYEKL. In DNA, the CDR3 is TGCGCCAGCAGCCAAGGACACTCGAACACCGGGGAGCTGTTTTTT. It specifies CASSQGHSNTGELFF.

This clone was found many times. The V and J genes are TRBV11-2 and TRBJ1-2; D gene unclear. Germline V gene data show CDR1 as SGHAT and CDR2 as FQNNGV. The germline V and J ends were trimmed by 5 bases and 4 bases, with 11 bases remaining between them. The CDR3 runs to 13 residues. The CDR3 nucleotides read TGTGCCAGCAGCCCGTCCGAGGGCTATGGCTACACCTTC. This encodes CASSPSEGYGYTF.

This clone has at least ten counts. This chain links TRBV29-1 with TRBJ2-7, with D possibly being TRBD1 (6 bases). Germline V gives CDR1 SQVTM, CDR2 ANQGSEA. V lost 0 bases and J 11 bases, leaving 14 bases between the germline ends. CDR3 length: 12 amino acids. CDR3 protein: CSVEEDTGPKYF. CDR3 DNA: TGCAGCGTTGAAGAAGATACAGGGCCGAAGTACTTC.

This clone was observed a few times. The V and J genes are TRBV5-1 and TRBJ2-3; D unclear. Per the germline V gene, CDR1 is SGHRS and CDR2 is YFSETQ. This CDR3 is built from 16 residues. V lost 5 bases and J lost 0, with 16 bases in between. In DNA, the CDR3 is TGCGCCAGCAGTCCCCTACCGGCGGTTAGCACAGATACGCAGTATTTT. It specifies CASSPLPAVSTDTQYF.

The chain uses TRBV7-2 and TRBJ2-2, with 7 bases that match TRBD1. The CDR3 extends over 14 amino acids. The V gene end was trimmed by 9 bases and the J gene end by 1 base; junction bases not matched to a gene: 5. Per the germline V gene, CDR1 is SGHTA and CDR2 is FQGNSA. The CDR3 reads CASLDRRNTGELFF. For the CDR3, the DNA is TGTGCCAGTTTGGACAGGAGGAACACCGGGGAGCTGTTTTTT.

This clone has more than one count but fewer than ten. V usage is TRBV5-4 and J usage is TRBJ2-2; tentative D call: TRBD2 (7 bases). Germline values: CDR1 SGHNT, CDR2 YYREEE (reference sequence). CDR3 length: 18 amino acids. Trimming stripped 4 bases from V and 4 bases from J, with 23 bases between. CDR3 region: CASSPGGHTEGSTGELFF. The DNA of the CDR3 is TGTGCCAGCAGCCCGGGGGGCCACACGGAAGGGAGCACCGGGGAGCTGTTTTTT. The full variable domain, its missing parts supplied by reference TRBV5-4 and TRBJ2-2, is ETGVTQSPTHLIKTRGQQVTLRCSSQSGHNTVSWYQQALGQGPQFIFQYYREEENGRGNFPPRFSGLQFPNYSSELNVNALELDDSALYLCASSPGGHTEGSTGELFFGEGSRLTVL.

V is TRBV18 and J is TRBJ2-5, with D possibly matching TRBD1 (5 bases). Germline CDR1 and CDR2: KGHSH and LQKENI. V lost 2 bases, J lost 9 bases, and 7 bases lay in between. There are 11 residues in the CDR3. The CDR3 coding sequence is TGTGCCAGCTCACCATCAGGGTCCCAGTACTTC. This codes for CASSPSGSQYF.

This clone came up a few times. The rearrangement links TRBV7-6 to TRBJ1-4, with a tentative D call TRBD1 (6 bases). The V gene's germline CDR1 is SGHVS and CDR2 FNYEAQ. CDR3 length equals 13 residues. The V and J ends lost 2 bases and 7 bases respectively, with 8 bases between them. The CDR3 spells CASSLQGIEKLFF. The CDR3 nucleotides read TGTGCCAGCAGCTTACAGGGGATTGAAAAACTGTTTTTT.

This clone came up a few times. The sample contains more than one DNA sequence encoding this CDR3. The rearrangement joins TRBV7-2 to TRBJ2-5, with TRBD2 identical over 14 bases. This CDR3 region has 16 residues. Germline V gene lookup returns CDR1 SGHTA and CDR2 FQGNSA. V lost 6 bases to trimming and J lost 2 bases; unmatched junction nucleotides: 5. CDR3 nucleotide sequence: TGTGCCAGCAGTTCAGGACTAGCGGGGGGACAAGAGACCCAGTACTTC. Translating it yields CASSSGLAGGQETQYF.

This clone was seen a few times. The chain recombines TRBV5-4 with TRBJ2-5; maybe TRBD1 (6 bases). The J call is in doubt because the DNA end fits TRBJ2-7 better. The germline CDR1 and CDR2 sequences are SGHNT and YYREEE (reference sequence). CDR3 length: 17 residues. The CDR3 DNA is TGTGCCAGCAGCTTGGATGGGGGCGGATCCTACTCCTACGAGCAGTACTTC. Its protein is CASSLDGGGSYSYEQYF.

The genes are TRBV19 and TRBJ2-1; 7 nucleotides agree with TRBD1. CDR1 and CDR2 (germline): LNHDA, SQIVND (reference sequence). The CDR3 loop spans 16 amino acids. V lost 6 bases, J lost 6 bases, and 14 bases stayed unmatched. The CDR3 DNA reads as TGTGCCAGTAGCAAGACAGGGACGAGATGGAGCAATGAGCAGTTCTTC. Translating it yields CASSKTGTRWSNEQFF.

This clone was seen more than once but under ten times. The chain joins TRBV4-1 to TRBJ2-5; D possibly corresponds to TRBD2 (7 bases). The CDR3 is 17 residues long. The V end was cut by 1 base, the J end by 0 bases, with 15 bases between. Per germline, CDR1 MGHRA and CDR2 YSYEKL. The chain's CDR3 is CASSQGFGGTNQETQYF. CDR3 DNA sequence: TGCGCCAGCAGCCAAGGCTTCGGGGGGACAAACCAAGAGACCCAGTACTTC.

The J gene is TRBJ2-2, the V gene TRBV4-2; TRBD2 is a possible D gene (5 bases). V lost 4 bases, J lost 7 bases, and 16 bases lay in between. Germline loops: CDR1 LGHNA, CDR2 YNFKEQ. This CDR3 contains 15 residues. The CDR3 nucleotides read TGTGCCAGCAGCCGGGAAATAGCGACGAGCGGGGAGCTGTTTTTT. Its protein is CASSREIATSGELFF.

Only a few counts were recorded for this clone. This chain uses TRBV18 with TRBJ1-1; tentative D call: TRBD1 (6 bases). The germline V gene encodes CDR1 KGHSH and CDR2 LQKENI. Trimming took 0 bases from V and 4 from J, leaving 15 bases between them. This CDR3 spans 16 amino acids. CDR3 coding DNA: TGTGCCAGCTCACCACCTTCAGGGGTTATGGGCACTGAAGCTTTCTTT. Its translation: CASSPPSGVMGTEAFF.

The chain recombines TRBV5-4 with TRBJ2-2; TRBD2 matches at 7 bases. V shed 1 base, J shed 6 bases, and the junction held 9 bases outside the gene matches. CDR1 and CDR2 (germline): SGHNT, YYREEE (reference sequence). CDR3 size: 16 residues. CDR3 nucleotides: TGTGCCAGCAGCTTGTCCCCAGCGGGGCGGCCCGGGGAGCTGTTTTTT. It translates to CASSLSPAGRPGELFF.

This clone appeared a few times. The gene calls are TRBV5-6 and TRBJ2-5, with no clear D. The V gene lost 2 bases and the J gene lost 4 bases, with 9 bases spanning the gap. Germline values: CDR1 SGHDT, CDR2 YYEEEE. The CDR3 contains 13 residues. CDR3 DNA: TGTGCCAGCAGCTTCGGTAATGGAGAGACCCAGTACTTC. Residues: CASSFGNGETQYF.

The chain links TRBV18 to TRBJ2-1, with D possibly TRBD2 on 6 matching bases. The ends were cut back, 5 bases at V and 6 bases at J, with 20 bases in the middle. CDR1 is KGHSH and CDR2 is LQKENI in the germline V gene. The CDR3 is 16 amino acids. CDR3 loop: CASSIKDSGGANEQFF. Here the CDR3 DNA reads TGTGCCAGCTCAATTAAAGACAGCGGCGGGGCCAATGAGCAGTTCTTC.

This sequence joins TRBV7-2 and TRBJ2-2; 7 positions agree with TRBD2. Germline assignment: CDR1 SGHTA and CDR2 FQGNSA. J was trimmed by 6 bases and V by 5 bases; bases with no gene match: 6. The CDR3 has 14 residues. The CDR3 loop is CASSPGLGAGELFF. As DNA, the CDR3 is TGTGCCAGCAGCCCCGGACTAGGGGCCGGGGAGCTGTTTTTT.

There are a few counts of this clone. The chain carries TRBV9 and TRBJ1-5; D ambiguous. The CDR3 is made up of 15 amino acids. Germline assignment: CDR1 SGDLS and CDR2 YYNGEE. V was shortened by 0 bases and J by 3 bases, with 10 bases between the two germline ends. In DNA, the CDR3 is TGTGCCAGCAGCGTAGGGTCAGATTACAATCAGCCCCAGCATTTT. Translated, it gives CASSVGSDYNQPQHF.